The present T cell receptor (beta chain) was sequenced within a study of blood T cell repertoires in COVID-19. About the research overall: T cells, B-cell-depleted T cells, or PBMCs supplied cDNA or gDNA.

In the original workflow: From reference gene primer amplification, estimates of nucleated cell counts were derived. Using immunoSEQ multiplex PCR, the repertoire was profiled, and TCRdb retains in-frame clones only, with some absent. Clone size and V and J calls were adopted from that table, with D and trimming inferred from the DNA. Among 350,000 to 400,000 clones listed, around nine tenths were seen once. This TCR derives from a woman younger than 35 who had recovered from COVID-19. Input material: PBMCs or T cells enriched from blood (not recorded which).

The CDR3 DNA is TGTGCCAGCAGCTTTCCAGGGGCCGGCTACACCTTC. Amino acids: CASSFPGAGYTF. This chain links TRBV11-2 with TRBJ1-2, with D possibly being TRBD1 (6 bases). Germline V CDR1 and CDR2: SGHAT, FQNNGV. This CDR3 spans 12 amino acids. The germline V and J ends were trimmed by 3 bases and 8 bases, with 10 bases remaining between them.